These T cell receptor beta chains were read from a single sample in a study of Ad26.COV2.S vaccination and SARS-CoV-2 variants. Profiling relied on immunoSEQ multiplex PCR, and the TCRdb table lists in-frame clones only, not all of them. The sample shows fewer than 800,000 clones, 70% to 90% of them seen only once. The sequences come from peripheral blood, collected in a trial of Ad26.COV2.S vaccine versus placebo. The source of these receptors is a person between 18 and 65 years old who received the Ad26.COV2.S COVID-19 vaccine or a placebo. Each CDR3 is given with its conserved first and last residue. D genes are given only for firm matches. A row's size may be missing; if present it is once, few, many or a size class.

TGTGCTAGCCCAGGACTAGCGGGAGAAGGGTGGACAGATACGCAGTATTTT CASPGLAGEGWTDTQYF TRBD2 once TRBJ2-3 TRBV12-5
TGTGCCAGCAGTTTGGCGGGAAACACTGAAGCTTTCTTT CASSLAGNTEAFF - - TRBJ1-1 TRBV12-3/TRBV12-4
TGTGCCAGCAGCCAAGATGGGACTAGAGGTTCCTACAATGAGCAGTTCTTC CASSQDGTRGSYNEQFF TRBD2 - TRBJ2-1 TRBV4-2
TGTGCCACCAGGGACGCCGACTCCTACGAGCAGTACTTC CATRDADSYEQYF - - TRBJ2-7 TRBV24-1
TGTGCCAGCAGCTACCCCCCAGCTCGGTTGAGGGCTTTCTTT CASSYPPARLRAFF - - TRBJ1-1 TRBV7-3
TGTGCCAGCAGTCCCCAGGACAGGGGTGGCAATCAGCCCCAGCATTTT CASSPQDRGGNQPQHF TRBD1 - TRBJ1-5 TRBV6-2/TRBV6-3
TGTGCCACCAGTGGGGACTCTCAAGAGACCCAGTACTTC CATSGDSQETQYF - - TRBJ2-5 TRBV24-1
TGTGCCAGCAGCTTAGACAGGGTAGGGGAGACCCAGTACTTC CASSLDRVGETQYF - - TRBJ2-5 TRBV11-2
TGTGCCAGCTCTTTAGCGGGACTCTACGAGCAGTACTTC CASSLAGLYEQYF TRBD2 - TRBJ2-7 TRBV25-1
TGTGCCAGCAGTTACTCCAGCTACACCGGGGAGCTGTTTTTT CASSYSSYTGELFF - - TRBJ2-2 TRBV6-5
TGTGCCAGCAGCTTTGGGCAGCCTAACCTCTCTGAAGCTTTCTTT CASSFGQPNLSEAFF - once TRBJ1-1 TRBV7-9
TGTGCCAGCAGCCAACGGACTAGAAGACTCGGGGCCAACGTCCTGACTTTC CASSQRTRRLGANVLTF TRBD2 - TRBJ2-6 TRBV7-9
TGTGCTAGTGGTTTGGGACTGACAGGGGGCAATCAGCCCCAGCATTTT CASGLGLTGGNQPQHF TRBD1 few TRBJ1-5 TRBV12-5
TGTGCCAGCAGCTCGGGGCCTGGGACCGGGGAGCTGTTTTTT CASSSGPGTGELFF - - TRBJ2-2 TRBV7-9
TGCAGCGTTGAAAATATGGGGATGAACACTGAAGCTTTCTTT CSVENMGMNTEAFF - - TRBJ1-1 TRBV29-1
TGTGCCAGCAGCCCCAGGGTTTCCTACGAGCAGTACTTC CASSPRVSYEQYF - - TRBJ2-7 TRBV6-5
TGTGCCTGGAGAGGCGGGACCCCCTACAATGAGCAGTTCTTC CAWRGGTPYNEQFF - - TRBJ2-1 TRBV30
TGTGCCAGCAGCCAGGCAGGGCGTGAAGCTTTCTTT CASSQAGREAFF - - TRBJ1-1 TRBV3-1/TRBV3-2
TGTGCCAGCAGCTTAGAGGTGGGACAGGCCTACGAGCAGTACTTC CASSLEVGQAYEQYF TRBD1 - TRBJ2-7 TRBV11-2
TGTGCCAGCCGGCTATTGAACACTGAAGCTTTCTTT CASRLLNTEAFF - - TRBJ1-1 TRBV6-5
TGTGCCAGTAGCCTGACAGGGCTCACTGAAGCTTTCTTT CASSLTGLTEAFF TRBD1 - TRBJ1-1 TRBV19
TGCGCCAGCAGCTTGTCCAGGGACAGGGCGCGAACTAATGAAAAACTGTTTTTT CASSLSRDRARTNEKLFF TRBD1 - TRBJ1-4 TRBV5-1
TGTGCCAGCAGTCGTTCCTTTGTAGGGACTAGCATTGGAGAGCAGTACTTC CASSRSFVGTSIGEQYF TRBD2 once TRBJ2-7 TRBV6-6
TGTGCCAGCAGCTTAGTCGGAGGAGATACGCAGTATTTT CASSLVGGDTQYF - few TRBJ2-3 TRBV11-1
TGTGCCAGCAGCTATGCGACCCAAGAGACCCAGTACTTC CASSYATQETQYF - - TRBJ2-5 TRBV5-6
TGTGCCAGCAGCCTCCTGGGGGGAATGAACACTGAAGCTTTCTTT CASSLLGGMNTEAFF - - TRBJ1-1 TRBV6-5
TGTGCCACCACCGTGACAGGGCCTGGAAACACCATATATTTT CATTVTGPGNTIYF TRBD1 - TRBJ1-3 TRBV24-1
TGTGCCACCAGCAGAGATGTGGACCCCAGGGGCGGCTACACCTTC CATSRDVDPRGGYTF - - TRBJ1-2 TRBV15
TGTGCCAGCAGTGACTCGCAGGGAAGCACAGATACGCAGTATTTT CASSDSQGSTDTQYF - few TRBJ2-3 TRBV6-4
TGTGCCAGCAGCCGGGACAGGGGGTTTTCCGAAGATACGCAGTATTTT CASSRDRGFSEDTQYF TRBD1 - TRBJ2-3 TRBV2
TGTGCCACCAGTGACCCGGGCCTTGAGCAGTTCTTC CATSDPGLEQFF - - TRBJ2-1 TRBV24-1
TGTGCCAGTCAGGGGGGAACCTACGAGCAGTACTTC CASQGGTYEQYF - - TRBJ2-7 TRBV19
TGTGCCTGGAGTGGATCCAGCCAATACTATGGCTACACCTTC CAWSGSSQYYGYTF - many TRBJ1-2 TRBV30
TGTGCCAGCAGCCCCGGGACAGGGAACACCGGGGAGCTGTTTTTT CASSPGTGNTGELFF TRBD1 once TRBJ2-2 TRBV9
TGTGCCAGCTCACCCCGACTAGCGGGAGAAACAGATACGCAGTATTTT CASSPRLAGETDTQYF TRBD2 - TRBJ2-3 TRBV18
TGTGCCAGCAGTCCAGACAGCAAGAATGAAAAACTGTTTTTT CASSPDSKNEKLFF - - TRBJ1-4 TRBV28
TGTGCCAGCAGCTTGCGCTACCAGATGAACACTGAAGCTTTCTTT CASSLRYQMNTEAFF - - TRBJ1-1 TRBV5-5
TGTGCCAGCAGCTTAGAAGGGATGAACACTGAAGCTTTCTTT CASSLEGMNTEAFF - - TRBJ1-1 TRBV7-2
TGCGCCAGCAGCCAAGATCAGCGGGGGGGTTCTTACAATGAGCAGTTCTTC CASSQDQRGGSYNEQFF TRBD2 - TRBJ2-1 TRBV4-1
TGTGCCAGCAGCTCCGGAGGGGGGCAATCCAACACTGAAGCTTTCTTT CASSSGGGQSNTEAFF - - TRBJ1-1 TRBV11-2
TGCGCCAGCAGCTTGGCCGCGCCAACAGGGTCTGAGACCCAGTACTTC CASSLAAPTGSETQYF - - TRBJ2-5 TRBV5-1
TGTGCCACCAGTGATCCTGGAGGGAAGAACACCGGGGAGCTGTTTTTT CATSDPGGKNTGELFF - - TRBJ2-2 TRBV24-1
TGCGCCAGCAGCCAAGAGTTTCCCAGGGGAGATGAGCAGTTCTTC CASSQEFPRGDEQFF - - TRBJ2-1 TRBV4-1
TGTGCCAGCAGCCAGACTAGCGGGAGCTTCACCGAGCAGTACTTC CASSQTSGSFTEQYF TRBD2 - TRBJ2-7 TRBV2
TGTGCCAGCAGCTTGGGGTTTCCTAACTATGGCTACACCTTC CASSLGFPNYGYTF - - TRBJ1-2 TRBV5-4
TGTGCCAGCAGCTTAGATCTCGGGGGGACCCTCCACTTT CASSLDLGGTLHF - - TRBJ1-6 TRBV11-3
TGTGCCAGCAATTTCAGGCGCACAGATACGCAGTATTTT CASNFRRTDTQYF - - TRBJ2-3 TRBV2
TGTGCCACTCCAGTCCCAGACTACAATGAGCAGTTCTTC CATPVPDYNEQFF - - TRBJ2-1 TRBV21-1
TGTGCCAGCAGTGAACAGGGGGCGTATAGCAATCAGCCCCAGCATTTT CASSEQGAYSNQPQHF TRBD1 - TRBJ1-5 TRBV6-1
TGTGCCAGCAGCCTAGACTACCAAGAGACCCAGTACTTC CASSLDYQETQYF - - TRBJ2-5 TRBV7-2
TGTGCCACCAGTGAGCCGGGACAGGCAGGAGAGACCCAGTACTTC CATSEPGQAGETQYF TRBD1 - TRBJ2-5 TRBV24-1
TGCGCCAGCAGCTTGGGAACTAGCGGCGTGGAGCAGTACTTC CASSLGTSGVEQYF TRBD2 - TRBJ2-7 TRBV5-1
TGCGCCAGCAGCCAGGGGACTAGCGGCGAAGAGACCCAGTACTTC CASSQGTSGEETQYF TRBD2 - TRBJ2-5 TRBV5-1